The 4 T cell receptor beta chains presented below share a single source sample, sequenced in a study of cytomegalovirus exposure and HLA in healthy donors. 13 Jbeta primers and 60 Vbeta primers were used for the PCR. The protocol was immunoSEQ multiplex PCR, while the TCRdb copy is restricted to in-frame clones and leaves out a portion. The sample carries about 210,000 clones, 70% to 90% recorded once. What was sequenced was PBMCs. The source is a woman aged 25 to 39 in good health and CMV-seronegative.

The chain employs TRBV9 and TRBJ1-1; maybe TRBD1 (5 bases). Germline V gene data show CDR1 as SGDLS and CDR2 as YYNGEE. Trimming took off 3 bases at V and 4 bases at J, with 13 bases between the two ends. CDR3 length: 14 residues. As DNA, the CDR3 is TGTGCCAGCAGCGCCTGGGGGGACGGCACTGAAGCTTTCTTT. This gives the protein CASSAWGDGTEAFF. Full variable domain (outside the CDR3, taken from reference TRBV9 and TRBJ1-1): DSGVTQTPKHLITATGQRVTLRCSPRSGDLSVYWYQQSLDQGLQFLIQYYNGEERAKGNILERFSAQQFPDLHSELNLSSLELGDSALYFCASSAWGDGTEAFFGQGTRLTVV.

This clone has just a few counts. The chain uses TRBV6-6 and TRBJ1-1; perhaps TRBD1 as D (5 bases). The V and J ends lost 7 bases and 1 base respectively, with 13 bases between them. CDR1 MNHNY and CDR2 SVGAGI come from the germline V gene (reference sequence). The CDR3 consists of 14 residues. This CDR3 reads CASTTSRENTEAFF. The DNA for the CDR3 is TGTGCCAGCACTACCTCCAGGGAGAACACTGAAGCTTTCTTT.

This rearrangement joins TRBV9 to TRBJ2-1; TRBD1 matches 8 bases. The CDR3 covers 13 residues. With V trimmed by 4 bases and J by 8 bases, 5 bases remained unmatched. Germline values: CDR1 SGDLS, CDR2 YYNGEE. The CDR3 spells CASSRQGMDEQFF. Here the CDR3 DNA reads TGTGCCAGCAGCCGACAGGGGATGGATGAGCAGTTCTTC.

This clone was observed a few times. The rearrangement joins TRBV6-5 to TRBJ2-1, with 7 bases identical to TRBD2. Per the germline V gene, CDR1 is MNHEY and CDR2 is SVGAGI. This CDR3 is built from 15 residues. The trim removed 6 bases at V and 7 bases at J, leaving 12 bases unmatched. CDR3 region: CASSPGTIRRNEQFF. The CDR3 nucleotides are TGTGCCAGCAGCCCCGGGACTATACGTCGGAATGAGCAGTTCTTC.